This T cell receptor (beta chain) is drawn from a study of CD8+ T cells in alopecia areata. Study outcomes and limitations: Many expanded lesional clones persisted during tofacitinib (in both scalp and blood).

This clone came up a few times. Its antigen is unknown. The treatment is: oral pan-JAK inhibitor, 5-10 mg twice daily. Those with alopecia areata gave lesional scalp punch biopsies and peripheral blood. The sequencing template was cDNA reverse transcribed from extracted RNA. Clones were read by immunoSEQ multiplex PCR, and TCRdb kept only the in-frame ones, dropping some. The sample consists of under 200,000 clones, around three fifths of them appearing once. The receptor was derived from a human donor with alopecia areata. The source was CD4+ T cells sorted from blood, collected at week 24, from a patient treated with tofacitinib.

In DNA, the CDR3 is TGCGCCAGCAGCCAAGCAGGACCGGGGAATGAAAAACTGTTTTTT. As protein: CASSQAGPGNEKLFF. The chain carries TRBV4-1 and TRBJ1-4; D not resolved. V lost 1 base to trimming and J lost 5 bases, with 11 bases between them. Per germline, CDR1 MGHRA and CDR2 YSYEKL. This CDR3 comprises 15 residues.